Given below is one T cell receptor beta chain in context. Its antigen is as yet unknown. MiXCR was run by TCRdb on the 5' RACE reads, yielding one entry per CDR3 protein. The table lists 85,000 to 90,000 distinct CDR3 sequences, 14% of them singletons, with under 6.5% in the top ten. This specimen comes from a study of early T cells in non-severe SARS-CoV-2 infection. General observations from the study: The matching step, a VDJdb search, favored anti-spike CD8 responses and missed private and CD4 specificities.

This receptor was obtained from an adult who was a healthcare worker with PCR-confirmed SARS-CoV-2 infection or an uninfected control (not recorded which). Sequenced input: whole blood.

The CDR3 DNA sequence: TGTGCCAGCAGCCAAGTAGGTGGGGGGGCCGTCGGAGATACGCAGTATTTT. Translation gives CASSQVGGGAVGDTQYF. The gene calls are TRBV3-1 and TRBJ2-3; the D gene is possibly TRBD2 (7 bases). This CDR3 has 17 amino acids. The V end was cut by 1 base, the J end by 5 bases, with 19 bases between. Germline V gene sequence: CDR1 LGHDT, CDR2 YNNKEL (reference sequence).